Listed here is a single T cell receptor (beta chain). V dropped 6 bases and J dropped 10; count of bases not matched to a gene: 10. CDR3 length equals 14 residues. Germline loops: CDR1 MNHEY, CDR2 SMNVEV (reference sequence). The data are from a study of blood T cell repertoires in COVID-19. For the study at large: PBMCs, B-cell-depleted T cells, or T cells provided the cDNA or gDNA that made up the material.

Measured with immunoSEQ multiplex PCR; TCRdb has only the in-frame clones, and not every one. The table includes over 200,000 clones, 86% detected once. This sequence joins TRBV27 and TRBJ1-4; 8 positions match TRBD1. The sample was PBMCs or T cells enriched from blood (not recorded which). This sequence was found in a woman aged 50 to 60 in a cohort exposed to, infected with or recovered from COVID-19 (not recorded which). CDR3 sequence (DNA): TGTGCCAGCAGACCCGGGACAGGCTCGGGAAAACTGTTTTTT. It yields the protein CASRPGTGSGKLFF.